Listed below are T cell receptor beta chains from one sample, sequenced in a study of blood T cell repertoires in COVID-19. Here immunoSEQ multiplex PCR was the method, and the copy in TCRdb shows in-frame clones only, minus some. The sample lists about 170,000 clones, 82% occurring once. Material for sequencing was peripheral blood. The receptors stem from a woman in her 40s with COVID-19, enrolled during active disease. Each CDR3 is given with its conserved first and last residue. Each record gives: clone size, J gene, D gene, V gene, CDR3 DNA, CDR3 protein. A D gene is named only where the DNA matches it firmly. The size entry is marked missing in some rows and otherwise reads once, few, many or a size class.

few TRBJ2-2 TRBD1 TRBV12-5 TGTGCTAGTGGTTTGGGACAGGGGAGCGGGGAGCTGTTTTTT CASGLGQGSGELFF
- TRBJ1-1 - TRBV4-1 TGCGCCAGCAGCCATCCCAGTTTGAACACTGAAGCTTTCTTT CASSHPSLNTEAFF
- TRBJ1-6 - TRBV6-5 TGTGCCAGCATGCGGGCAAGCTCCTATAATTCACCCCTCCACTTT CASMRASSYNSPLHF
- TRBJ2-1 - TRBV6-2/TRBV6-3 TGTGCCAGCAGTTCCCAGGGATATATTTTTGAGCAGTTCTTC CASSSQGYIFEQFF
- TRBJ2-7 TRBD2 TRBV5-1 TGCGCCAGCAGCAGCGGGGGGGAGCGAGGCGAGCAGTACTTC CASSSGGERGEQYF
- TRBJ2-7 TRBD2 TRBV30 TGTGCCTGGAGTACTAGCGGAAGTTACGAGCAGTACTTC CAWSTSGSYEQYF
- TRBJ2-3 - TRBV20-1 TGCAGTGCAACCCCCAGAGATACGCAGTATTTT CSATPRDTQYF
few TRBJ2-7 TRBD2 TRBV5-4 TGTGCCAGCAGCTTGACCGGTAGCGGGAGTGTTAAGTACGAGCAGTACTTC CASSLTGSGSVKYEQYF
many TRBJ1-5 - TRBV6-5 TGTGCCAGCAGTTCGGGGGGGGTTAGGCCCCAGCATTTT CASSSGGVRPQHF
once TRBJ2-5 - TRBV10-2 TGCGCCAGCTCAAATTTGGGGCTGGGGGGGACCCAGTACTTC CASSNLGLGGTQYF
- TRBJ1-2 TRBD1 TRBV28 TGTGCCAGCAGTACCTCGGGACAGGGTGGGTATGGCTACACCTTC CASSTSGQGGYGYTF
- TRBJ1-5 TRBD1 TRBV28 TGTGCCAGCATTGCGACAGGGGATCAGCCCCAGCATTTT CASIATGDQPQHF
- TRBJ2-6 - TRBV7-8 TGTGCCAGCAGACAGTGGACTTTCCCTGGGGCCAACGTCCTGACTTTC CASRQWTFPGANVLTF
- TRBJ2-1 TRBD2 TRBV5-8 TGTGCCAGCAGCTTGGAGGGCGGGAGCGGCGCTGAGCAGTTCTTC CASSLEGGSGAEQFF
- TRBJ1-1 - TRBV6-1 TGTGCCAGCAGCCCCGGACAACACAACACTGAAGCTTTCTTT CASSPGQHNTEAFF
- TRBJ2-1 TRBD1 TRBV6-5 TGTGCCAGCAGTTACGGGACAGGGGGTGGGTACAATGAGCAGTTCTTC CASSYGTGGGYNEQFF
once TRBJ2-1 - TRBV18 TGTGCCAGCTCACCACTTGAGCGGCGAGAGCAGTTCTTC CASSPLERREQFF
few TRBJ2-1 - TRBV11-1 TGTGCCAGCAGCGCACAAGAAGACTACAATGAGCAGTTCTTC CASSAQEDYNEQFF
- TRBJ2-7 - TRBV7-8 TGTGCCAGCAGCCCGTCTCTAGCAGGAGTGACTAACCGCGAGCAGTACTTC CASSPSLAGVTNREQYF
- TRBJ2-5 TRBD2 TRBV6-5 TGTGCCAGCATTCTAGGTCTAGCGGGGGTAGAGACCCAGTACTTC CASILGLAGVETQYF
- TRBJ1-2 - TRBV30 TGTGCCTGGAGTATAAAAGCCCAATATGGCTACACCTTC CAWSIKAQYGYTF
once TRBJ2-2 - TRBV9 TGTGCCGGGTCTCCGGGACAAGAAACCGGGGAGCTGTTTTTT CAGSPGQETGELFF
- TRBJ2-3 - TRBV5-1 TGCGCCAGCTGTCGTGGAGCTAGCACAGATACGCAGTATTTT CASCRGASTDTQYF
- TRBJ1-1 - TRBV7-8 TGTGCCAGCAGCTCCACAGGGCGGACTGAAGCTTTCTTT CASSSTGRTEAFF
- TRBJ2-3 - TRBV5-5 TGTGCCAGCAGCTTTAACTACGGAGGGGCCCTCACAGATACGCAGTATTTT CASSFNYGGALTDTQYF
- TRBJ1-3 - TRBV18 TGTGCCAGCTCGCAGACCGGGGACTCTGGAAACACCATATATTTT CASSQTGDSGNTIYF
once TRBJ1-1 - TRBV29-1 TGCAGCGTTCCGGGACAAGGGAACACTGAAGCTTTCTTT CSVPGQGNTEAFF
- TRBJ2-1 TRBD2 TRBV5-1 TGCGCCAGCAGCACTAAGATTTCCCTAGCGGGAGGTGGTAATGAGCAGTTCTTC CASSTKISLAGGGNEQFF
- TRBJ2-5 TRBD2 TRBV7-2 TGTGCCAGCAGCTTGTGGCTAGCGGGGGAGACCCAGTACTTC CASSLWLAGETQYF
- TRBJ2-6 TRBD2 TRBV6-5 TGTGCCAGCAGTTACCGGGGGGCTGGGGCCAACGTCCTGACTTTC CASSYRGAGANVLTF
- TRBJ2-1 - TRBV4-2 TGTGCCAGCAGCCAAGAACTTAGCGGTTACTACAATGAGCAGTTCTTC CASSQELSGYYNEQFF
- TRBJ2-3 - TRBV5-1 TGCGCCAGCAGCTTGTCGGATACGCAGTATTTT CASSLSDTQYF
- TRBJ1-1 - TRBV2 TGTGCCAGCAGTGGGGGGGGGAGCTGGACGAACACTGAAGCTTTCTTT CASSGGGSWTNTEAFF
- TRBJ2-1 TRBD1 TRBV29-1 TGCAGCGTTGGACTACAGGGGGACAATGAGCAGTTCTTC CSVGLQGDNEQFF
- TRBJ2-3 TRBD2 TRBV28 TGTGCCAGTTGGACTAGCGGGAGGGCGTGGTCAGATACGCAGTATTTT CASWTSGRAWSDTQYF
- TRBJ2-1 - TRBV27 TGTGCCAGCAGCGATCGGGGTCCGGGGTACAATGAGCAGTTCTTC CASSDRGPGYNEQFF
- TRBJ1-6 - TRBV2 TGTGCCAGCAGCGCACAGGGCGGGTATTCACCCCTCCACTTT CASSAQGGYSPLHF
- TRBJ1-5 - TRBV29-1 TGCAGCGTTCAAGGGCATAGCAATCAGCCCCAGCATTTT CSVQGHSNQPQHF
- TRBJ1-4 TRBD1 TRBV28 TGTGCCAGCTCCGGGGACAGGGAAGGTGAAAAACTGTTTTTT CASSGDREGEKLFF
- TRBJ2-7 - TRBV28 TGTGCCAGCAGCGCAAGTCTAGATGACTACGAGCAGTACTTC CASSASLDDYEQYF
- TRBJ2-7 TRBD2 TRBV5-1 TGCGCCAGCAGCTTGGGGACTAGCGGGATAATATCCTACGAGCAGTACTTC CASSLGTSGIISYEQYF
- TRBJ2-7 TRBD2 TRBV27 TGTGCCAGCAGTCCGATTAGAACGACTAGCGGGAGGGTTGGGGAGCAGTACTTC CASSPIRTTSGRVGEQYF
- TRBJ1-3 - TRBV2 TGTGCCAGCAGTGAACGTGCGTTTATCTCTGGAAACACCATATATTTT CASSERAFISGNTIYF
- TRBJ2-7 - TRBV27 TGTGCCAGCTGGACACGACCCTACGAGCAGTACTTC CASWTRPYEQYF
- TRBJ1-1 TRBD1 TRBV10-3 TGTGCCATCGTTCCCGGACAGGGTGACACTGAAGCTTTCTTT CAIVPGQGDTEAFF
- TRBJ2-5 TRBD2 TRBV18 TGTGCCAGCTCACCAAGCGGACTAGCCGTGGAGACCCAGTACTTC CASSPSGLAVETQYF